This T cell receptor beta chain was recorded in a study of shared clonotypes between healthy human individuals. The naive CD8 subset, CD45RO-negative cells positively selected for CCR7, excluded terminally differentiated effector memory CD45RA+ cells. In germline, CDR1 is SGHDT, CDR2 YYEEEE. Trimming removed 2 bases at V and 10 bases at J, with 13 bases between. The CDR3 spans 13 residues. Clones were read by immunoSEQ multiplex PCR, and TCRdb kept only the in-frame ones, dropping some. The data contain about 590,000 clones, about 95% of them singletons. The chain combines TRBV5-6 with TRBJ2-1; the D is unclear. The sequence derives from a woman aged 30 to 39 in good health. The sequencing input was naive CD8+ T cells sorted from blood. The CDR3 region is CASSFSRPSEQFF. The CDR3 DNA is TGTGCCAGCAGCTTTTCCCGGCCTTCGGAGCAGTTCTTC.